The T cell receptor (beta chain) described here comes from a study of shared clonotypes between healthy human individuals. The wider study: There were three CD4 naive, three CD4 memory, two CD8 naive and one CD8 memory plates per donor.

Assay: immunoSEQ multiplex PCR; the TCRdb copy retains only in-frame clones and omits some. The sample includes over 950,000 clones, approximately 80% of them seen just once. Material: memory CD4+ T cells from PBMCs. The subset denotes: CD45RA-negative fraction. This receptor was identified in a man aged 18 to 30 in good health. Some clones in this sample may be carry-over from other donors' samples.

In DNA form, the CDR3 reads TGTGCCAGCAGTTCCACCGGGACACAGAACTATGGCTACACCTTC. This encodes CASSSTGTQNYGYTF. This chain joins TRBV6-6 and TRBJ1-2, with TRBD1 as a possible D gene (6 bases). Germline CDR1 MNHNY, CDR2 SVGAGI (reference sequence). With 4 bases removed from V and 2 bases from J, the gap between germline ends came to 14 bases. The CDR3 is made up of 15 amino acids.